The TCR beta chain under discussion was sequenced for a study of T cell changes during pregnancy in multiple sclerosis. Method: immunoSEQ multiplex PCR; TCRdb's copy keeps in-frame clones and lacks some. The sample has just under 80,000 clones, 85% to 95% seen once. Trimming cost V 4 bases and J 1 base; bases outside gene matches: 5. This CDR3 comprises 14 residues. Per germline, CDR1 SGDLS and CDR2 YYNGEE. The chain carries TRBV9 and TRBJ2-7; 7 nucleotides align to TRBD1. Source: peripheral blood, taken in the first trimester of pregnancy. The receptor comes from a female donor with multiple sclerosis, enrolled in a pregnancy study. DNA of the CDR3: TGTGCCAGCAGCCCACAGACAGGGTCCTACGAGCAGTACTTC. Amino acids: CASSPQTGSYEQYF.